The TCR beta chain under discussion was sequenced for a study of regulatory T cells in long-lasting Graves disease. Study observations and caveats: TRBV28, TRBJ1-2 and TRBJ2-5 were segments that persistent disease favored.

The length of the CDR3 is 13 residues. Trimming shortened V by 1 base and J by 4 bases, and 7 bases separated the two germline ends. Germline V gives CDR1 SGHVS, CDR2 FQNEAQ. Construction of TCR beta libraries relied on iRepertoire HTBI primers and on Arm-PCR targeting CDR3 regions. One entry per CDR3 protein results from TCRdb running MiXCR on the multiplex PCR reads. The table has about 360,000 distinct CDR3 sequences, around 15% seen once. Documented time point: newly diagnosed GD, antithyroid drugs for less than 3 months. The authors made the TCR library using RNA they extracted from PBMCs. This clonotype was seen many times. Its antigen is undetermined. These data were likewise used in another study, on T cells in Graves' hyperthyroidism and ophthalmopathy. From that paper: Disease duration under 2 months; hyperthyroidism patients were aged 18 to 65.

This chain links TRBV7-8 with TRBJ1-2; D is uncertain. This sequence originates from a young woman with Graves disease. This specimen was peripheral blood mononuclear cells (PBMCs), taken at new diagnosis, from a patient treated with antithyroid drugs. The CDR3: CASSLGSAYGYTF. CDR3 in DNA: TGTGCCAGCAGCTTAGGGTCGGCCTATGGCTACACCTTC.